Presented here are 8 T cell receptor beta chains from one specimen sequenced in a study of T-cell memory formation after mild COVID-19. Each CDR3 protein is one row after TCRdb ran MiXCR on the 5' RACE reads. The sample holds a few hundred thousand distinct CDR3 sequences, 20% to 25% seen once. Material for sequencing was PBMCs or a T cell subset sorted from them (not recorded which). The origin of the receptors is a young man who had mild COVID-19 (a few samples of this study predate the infection). Cell type and time point are not known.

In nucleotides, the CDR3 is TGTGCCAGCAGCTTAGCAGGAAAAGGGTGGTACGAGCAGTACGTC. Translating it yields CASSLAGKGWYEQYV. This sequence joins TRBV7-8 and TRBJ2-7; D call uncertain. Germline-derived CDR1 and CDR2 are SGHVS and FQNEAQ. CDR3 size: 15 residues. The V and J ends lost 0 bases and 4 bases respectively, with 13 bases between them.

This clonotype has more than one count but fewer than ten. The rearrangement uses TRBV11-2 and TRBJ2-5, with TRBD2 identical over 7 bases. The V and J ends lost 5 bases and 4 bases, in that order; junction bases with no gene match: 7. CDR1 SGHAT and CDR2 FQNNGV come from the germline V gene. The CDR3 contains 14 residues. The CDR3 nucleotides are TGTGCCAGCAGCCCCAGAGCGGGGCGAGAGACCCAGTACTTC. Translation gives CASSPRAGRETQYF.

This clonotype came up a few times. CDR3 sequence: CASSYSWGESEQFF. The CDR3 DNA is TGTGCCAGCAGTTACTCGTGGGGAGAGAGTGAGCAGTTCTTC. This chain joins TRBV6-2 or TRBV6-3 and TRBJ2-1; the D gene is possibly TRBD2 (5 bases). Between the trimmed V and J ends, which lost 0 bases and 9 bases, there was a span of 12 bases. The CDR3 contains 14 residues. Germline loops: CDR1 MNHEY, CDR2 SVGEGT.

The chain combines TRBV6-2 or TRBV6-3 with TRBJ2-2; no clear D. The CDR3 length is 17 residues. Germline CDR1 MNHEY, CDR2 SVGEGT. V lost 0 bases and J 0 bases, leaving 11 bases between the germline ends. The CDR3 protein is CASSYSMARPNTGELFF. DNA of the CDR3: TGTGCCAGCAGTTACTCGATGGCCAGACCGAACACCGGGGAGCTGTTTTTT.

Remarks on this clonotype: One end of the junction varies from germline; a read error may be responsible. This chain joins TRBV4-2 and TRBJ1-2, with D maybe TRBD1 (6 bases). This CDR3 comprises 15 residues. CDR1 is LGHNA and CDR2 is YNFKEQ in the germline V gene. CDR3 residues: CASSKVPGDEGGYTF. The CDR3 coding sequence is TGTGCCAGCAGTAAGGTACCAGGGGACGAGGGAGGCTACACATTC.

The chain recombines TRBV3-1 with TRBJ2-2; D call uncertain. CDR1 and CDR2 from the germline V gene are LGHDT and YNNKEL (reference sequence). V was shortened by 2 bases and J by 1 base, with 5 bases between the two germline ends. CDR3 length equals 14 residues. The CDR3 DNA reads as TGTGCCAGCAGCCAAACGCAGAACACCGGGGAGCTGTTTTTT. It specifies CASSQTQNTGELFF.

The rearrangement uses TRBV11-2 and TRBJ2-7; TRBD1 might be the D (5 bases). This CDR3 has 14 amino acids. Per germline, CDR1 SGHAT and CDR2 FQNNGV. V shed 1 base and J shed 5 bases, with 12 bases lying between them. The CDR3 DNA reads TGTGCCAGCAGCTTAGGGCAGGGTCTCCACGAGCAGTACTTC. Amino acid sequence: CASSLGQGLHEQYF.

The chain couples TRBV6-1 to TRBJ2-6; 7 bases align to TRBD1. Trimming removed 4 bases from V and 2 bases from J; junction bases left unmatched: 2. Germline CDR1 MNHNS, CDR2 SASEGT. This CDR3 contains 15 residues. The CDR3 DNA follows: TGTGCCAGCAGTGGAGGGGGCACTGGGGCCAACGTCCTGACTTTC. Protein sequence: CASSGGGTGANVLTF.